This entry lists 19 T cell receptor beta chains sequenced from one sample in a study of blood T cells in healthy people across ages. Then a second PCR, running roughly 7 to 11 cycles, was carried out with a sample-barcoded 5' primer and a J-beta primer mix. TCRdb reprocessed the 5' RACE reads via MiXCR and lists one record per CDR3 protein. Of hundreds of thousands of distinct CDR3 sequences detected, roughly 50% appear once; the ten largest clones hold about a third. The specimen sequenced was blood. The receptors derive from a woman aged 60-75 years in good health.

This chain links TRBV28 with TRBJ2-1; 11 positions agree with TRBD2. The DNA end is a closer match to TRBJ2-7, so the J assignment may be wrong. CDR1 and CDR2 (germline): MDHEN, SYDVKM. This CDR3 is built from 16 residues. The chain's CDR3 is CASEGLAARSYNEQYF. CDR3 coding DNA: TGTGCCAGCGAGGGACTAGCGGCCCGCTCCTACAATGAGCAGTACTTC.

V gene TRBV20-1 combines with J gene TRBJ2-7; 10 bases are shared with TRBD2. Germline V gene data show CDR1 as DFQATT and CDR2 as SNEGSKA (reference sequence). This CDR3 is built from 16 residues. J was trimmed by 0 bases and V by 0 bases; bases with no gene match: 5. This chain's CDR3 is CSARDPRTSGSYEQYF. The CDR3 bases are TGCAGTGCTAGAGATCCTCGGACTAGCGGCTCCTACGAGCAGTACTTC.

This clonotype was found a few times. The V gene is TRBV12-3 or TRBV12-4, the J gene TRBJ2-1; D might be TRBD2 (6 bases). V was shortened by 5 bases and J by 12 bases, with 20 bases between the two germline ends. This CDR3 is built from 14 residues. The CDR3 sequence: CASSPNSLATLQFF. CDR3 coding DNA: TGTGCCAGCAGTCCCAATTCCCTAGCGACTTTGCAGTTCTTC.

This clonotype came up a few times. The junction and the germline gene differ at one end; a read error may be behind it. The rearrangement uses TRBV7-2 and TRBJ2-3; D not resolved. The germline V gene encodes CDR1 SGHTA and CDR2 FQGNSA. The CDR3 runs 14 residues. CDR3 loop: CASSLGPRTDTQYF. CDR3 DNA sequence: TGTGCCAGCAGCTTAGGACCACGCACTGATACGCAGTATTTT.

This clonotype was seen a few times. This chain connects TRBV5-1 to TRBJ2-1; D gene ambiguous. V lost 5 bases to trimming and J lost 4 bases, with 10 bases between them. Germline values: CDR1 SGHRS, CDR2 YFSETQ. This CDR3 comprises 13 residues. The CDR3 sequence: CASSPPNYNEQFF. CDR3 nucleotides: TGCGCCAGCAGTCCACCTAATTACAATGAGCAGTTCTTC. Combining the CDR3 with reference TRBV5-1 and TRBJ2-1 gives the whole variable domain KAGVTQTPRYLIKTRGQQVTLSCSPISGHRSVSWYQQTPGQGLQFLFEYFSETQRNKGNFPGRFSGRQFSNSRSEMNVSTLELGDSALYLCASSPPNYNEQFFGPGTRLTVL.

Ten or more counts support this clonotype. The CDR3 nucleotides are TGCGCCAGCAGCCGGTCGGGAGCGGGAGTCACCGGGGAGCTGTTTTTT. It is translated as CASSRSGAGVTGELFF. V and J are TRBV5-1 and TRBJ2-2; TRBD2 aligns across 8 bases. CDR1 is SGHRS and CDR2 is YFSETQ in the germline V gene. V shed 4 bases, J shed 4 bases, and the junction held 9 bases outside the gene matches. This CDR3 contains 16 residues.

This clonotype was seen many times. The chain recombines TRBV4-2 with TRBJ2-7, with 10 bases aligning to TRBD1. V dropped 2 bases and J dropped 0; count of bases not matched to a gene: 4. The germline CDR1 and CDR2 sequences are LGHNA and YNFKEQ. The CDR3 covers 16 residues. The CDR3 bases are TGTGCCAGCAGCCAACCGACAGGGGGCTACTCCTACGAGCAGTACTTC. This sequence encodes CASSQPTGGYSYEQYF.

The rearrangement joins TRBV5-1 to TRBJ2-1; TRBD1 agrees at 9 bases. From germline, CDR1 is SGHRS and CDR2 YFSETQ. The V segment lost 6 bases and the J segment 9 bases; nucleotides outside the gene matches: 7. The CDR3 covers 13 residues. CDR3 DNA sequence: TGCGCCAGCAAGACAGGGGGGTTCTTTGAGCAGTTCTTC. Translation: CASKTGGFFEQFF.

This clonotype was detected ten times or more. The chain joins TRBV28 to TRBJ2-5; D gene unclear. The CDR3 has 10 residues. V lost 4 bases and J 4 bases, leaving 1 base between the germline ends. From germline, CDR1 is MDHEN and CDR2 SYDVKM. The CDR3 DNA reads as TGTGCCAGCAGTTCAGAGACCCAGTACTTC. This translates into CASSSETQYF.

The genes are TRBV6-2 or TRBV6-3 and TRBJ1-2; 8 nucleotides align to TRBD1. The CDR3 extends over 16 amino acids. V dropped 4 bases and J dropped 4; count of bases not matched to a gene: 11. CDR1 and CDR2 (germline): MNHEY, SVGEGT. The DNA for the CDR3 is TGTGCCAGCAGTTCCTGGACAGGGCCCGCCGCCTATGGCTACACCTTC. Its translation: CASSSWTGPAAYGYTF.

The chain is built from TRBV7-2 and TRBJ1-2; D might be TRBD1 (5 bases). This CDR3 has 14 amino acids. Trimming cost V 0 bases and J 3 bases, with 8 bases left between them. Germline CDR1 SGHTA, CDR2 FQGNSA. Written as DNA, the CDR3 is TGTGCCAGCAGCTTAGCGGTGGGGGACTATGGCTACACCTTC. It specifies CASSLAVGDYGYTF.

The chain employs TRBV20-1 and TRBJ2-5, with 8 bases that match TRBD2. This CDR3 contains 15 residues. CDR1 DFQATT and CDR2 SNEGSKA come from the germline V gene (reference sequence). Trimming removed 0 bases from V and 4 bases from J; junction bases left unmatched: 7. For the CDR3, the DNA is TGCAGTGCTAGAGATCCCAGGACTAGCCCAGAGACCCAGTACTTC. Translated, it gives CSARDPRTSPETQYF.

This clonotype was observed once. The chain has TRBV18 and TRBJ2-7; maybe TRBD2 (6 bases). The CDR3 runs 14 residues. V lost 1 base to trimming and J lost 7 bases, with 14 bases between them. Per the germline V gene, CDR1 is KGHSH and CDR2 is LQKENI. The CDR3 sequence: CASSPRDVGGEQYF. The CDR3 DNA sequence: TGTGCCAGCTCACCACGGGACGTCGGGGGAGAGCAGTACTTC.

The chain uses TRBV12-3 or TRBV12-4 and TRBJ2-3; 7 bases align to TRBD2. The CDR3 totals 15 residues. Losses at the gene ends were 0 bases for V and 5 bases for J; bases not matched to a gene: 5. The CDR3 DNA reads TGTGCCAGCAGTTTAGCGGGAGGGTTTGGAGATACGCAGTATTTT. Residues: CASSLAGGFGDTQYF.

This rearrangement joins TRBV4-2 to TRBJ2-2; 10 nucleotides match TRBD1. There are 16 residues in the CDR3. CDR1 and CDR2 (germline): LGHNA, YNFKEQ. V lost 1 base and J lost 7; bases outside the gene matches: 6. CDR3 DNA sequence: TGTGCCAGCAGCCAAGCTACGACAGGGGGCCACGGGGAGCTGTTTTTT. Amino acid sequence: CASSQATTGGHGELFF.

The chain links TRBV7-6 to TRBJ1-2; D ambiguous. CDR1 is SGHVS and CDR2 is FNYEAQ in the germline V gene. This CDR3 contains 12 residues. Trimming left V 4 bases short and J 2 bases short, with 5 bases between. The CDR3 DNA is TGTGCCAGCAGCTCGCCCAACTATGGCTACACCTTC. Translated, it gives CASSSPNYGYTF.

As DNA, the CDR3 is TGTGCCAGCAGCCAAGCGGGAGGGCTCGAGCAGTACTTC. Encoded protein: CASSQAGGLEQYF. The chain combines TRBV11-1 with TRBJ2-7; 10 nucleotides align to TRBD2. Trimming cost V 5 bases and J 6 bases; bases outside gene matches: 4. The germline gives CDR1 SGHAT, CDR2 FQDESV (reference sequence). This CDR3 has 13 amino acids.

CDR3 nucleotides: TGCGCCAGCAGCCAAGTTCAGTCGGGACTAGCGAGCTACGAGCAGTACTTC. It is translated as CASSQVQSGLASYEQYF. The chain has TRBV4-1 and TRBJ2-7; 10 bases map to TRBD2. The CDR3 consists of 17 residues. V trimming: 1 base; J trimming: 3 bases; junction bases outside the gene matches: 9. Germline V gene lookup returns CDR1 MGHRA and CDR2 YSYEKL.

V gene TRBV24-1 combines with J gene TRBJ2-3; no reliable D call. This CDR3 has 14 amino acids. V shed 5 bases and J shed 2 bases, with 10 bases lying between them. Germline CDR1 and CDR2: KGHDR and SFDVKD. CDR3: CATSGVAFTDTQYF. CDR3 nucleotides: TGTGCCACCAGTGGCGTCGCTTTCACAGATACGCAGTATTTT.